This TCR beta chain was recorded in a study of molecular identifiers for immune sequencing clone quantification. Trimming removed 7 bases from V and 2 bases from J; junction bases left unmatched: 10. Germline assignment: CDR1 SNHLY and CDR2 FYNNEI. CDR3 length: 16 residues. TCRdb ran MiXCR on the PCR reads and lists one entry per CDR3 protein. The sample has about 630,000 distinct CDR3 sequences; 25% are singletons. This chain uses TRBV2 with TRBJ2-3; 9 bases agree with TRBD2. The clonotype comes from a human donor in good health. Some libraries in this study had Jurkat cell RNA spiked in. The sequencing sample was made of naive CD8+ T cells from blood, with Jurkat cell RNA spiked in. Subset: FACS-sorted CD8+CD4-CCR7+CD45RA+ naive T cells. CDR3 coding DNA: TGTGCCAGCACCTGGTTAGCGGGGGAGGCCACAGATACGCAGTATTTT. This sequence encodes CASTWLAGEATDTQYF.